This T cell receptor (beta chain) is from a study of cytomegalovirus exposure and HLA in healthy donors. Regarding the study as a whole: Information on immune exposure was restricted to one variable (CMV serostatus).

This CDR3 region has 13 residues. Trimming shortened V by 1 base and J by 7 bases, and 9 bases separated the two germline ends. In the case of this clone: Its target is not known.

The PCR made use of 60 Vbeta and 13 Jbeta primers. Libraries were prepared by immunoSEQ multiplex PCR; TCRdb keeps only in-frame clonotypes and omits some of them. The sample shows more than 140,000 clones, about 80% of them seen only once. Sequenced: PBMCs. The clonotype comes from a male donor in good health and CMV-seronegative. The chain uses TRBV5-3 and TRBJ1-5; D might be TRBD1 (5 bases). TRBV5-3 is an open reading frame whose function is uncertain. The CDR3 sequence: CARSLKGKQPQHF. The CDR3 coding sequence is TGTGCCAGAAGCTTGAAGGGGAAACAGCCCCAGCATTTT.